These T cell receptor beta chains were read from a single sample in a study of blood T cell repertoires in COVID-19. TCRdb keeps only in-frame clones here, not all; method: immunoSEQ multiplex PCR. The sample includes 200,000 to 250,000 clones, around 90% seen only once; the top ten take less than 3%. Specimen: peripheral blood. The source of these receptors is a man in his thirties or forties with COVID-19, enrolled during active disease. Both conserved end residues are part of each CDR3. Each record gives: J gene, V gene, D gene, clone size, CDR3 DNA, CDR3 protein. D genes are given only for firm matches. Clone size is shown for a subset of rows, as once, few, many or a class of expanded clone.

J: TRBJ2-3
V: TRBV10-2
D: NA
size: NA
DNA: TGCGCCAGCACCCGGACAGCTCCGACAGATACGCAGTATTTT
CDR3: CASTRTAPTDTQYF

J: TRBJ2-7
V: TRBV3-1/TRBV3-2
D: TRBD1
size: NA
DNA: TGTGCCAGCAGCCAAGGTGCCGGGACAGGGACGGGCGAGCAGTACTTC
CDR3: CASSQGAGTGTGEQYF

J: TRBJ1-4
V: TRBV9
D: NA
size: NA
DNA: TGTGCCAGCAGCGTAAACAGGGACCGTGAAAAACTGTTTTTT
CDR3: CASSVNRDREKLFF

J: TRBJ2-1
V: TRBV7-3
D: NA
size: NA
DNA: TGTGCCAGCAGCGTTCTAGCGAATCCCTACAATGAGCAGTTCTTC
CDR3: CASSVLANPYNEQFF

J: TRBJ2-3
V: TRBV19
D: TRBD1
size: few
DNA: TGTGCCAGTAAATCACAGGGGTGGGCAGATACGCAGTATTTT
CDR3: CASKSQGWADTQYF

J: TRBJ1-1
V: TRBV9
D: NA
size: NA
DNA: TGTGCCAGCAGCGCGACAGAGGTGAGCACTGAAGCTTTCTTT
CDR3: CASSATEVSTEAFF

J: TRBJ1-1
V: TRBV27
D: TRBD1
size: NA
DNA: TGTGCCAGCAGTTTACCCTATACAGGGGGAACTGAAGCTTTCTTT
CDR3: CASSLPYTGGTEAFF

J: TRBJ2-1
V: TRBV4-1
D: TRBD1
size: NA
DNA: TGCGCCAGCAGCCGCCTGGGACAGACAGACAATGAGCAGTTCTTC
CDR3: CASSRLGQTDNEQFF

J: TRBJ1-1
V: TRBV6-2/TRBV6-3
D: TRBD1
size: NA
DNA: TGTGCCAGCAGTCCGGCCCAGGGGGCGCGGACTGAAGCTTTCTTT
CDR3: CASSPAQGARTEAFF

J: TRBJ1-2
V: TRBV29-1
D: NA
size: NA
DNA: TGCAGCGCTCCCAATGAACAGAACTATGGCTACACCTTC
CDR3: CSAPNEQNYGYTF

J: TRBJ1-2
V: TRBV28
D: NA
size: NA
DNA: TGTGCCAGCAGTTTAGGGGACACTTCTAACTATGGCTACACCTTC
CDR3: CASSLGDTSNYGYTF